The source of this TCR beta chain is a study of T cells after yellow fever vaccination. TCRdb itself ran the 5' RACE reads through MiXCR, one entry per CDR3 protein. The table shows 25,000 to 35,000 distinct CDR3 sequences, with about 5% occurring only once. The CDR3 loop spans 19 amino acids. Germline V lookup: CDR1 WNHNN, CDR2 SYGVQD (reference sequence). Trimming cost V 4 bases and J 0 bases; bases outside gene matches: 10. This clonotype has a count of ten or more. Sequenced material: CD8+ T cells sorted from PBMCs, taken 10 days after the yellow fever booster vaccination. This TCR was recovered from a man aged 25-45 years who received the YFV17D yellow fever vaccine. The chain uses TRBV10-1 and TRBJ2-1, with TRBD2 identical over 12 bases. CDR3 sequence reads: CASSGSPGLAGSSYNEQFF. The CDR3 region has the DNA TGCGCCAGCAGTGGGAGCCCCGGACTAGCGGGAAGCTCCTACAATGAGCAGTTCTTC.